The 26 T cell receptor beta chains given below trace back to one sample, sequenced in a study of T-cell reconstitution after alpha-beta-depleted transplantation in children. Library preparation (for TCRbeta) was performed with unique molecular identifiers. A single record per CDR3 protein comes from TCRdb applying MiXCR to the PCR reads. The sample gives 200,000 or so distinct CDR3 sequences, about 6% of which show up once; about 4.4% is in the top ten. This sample comprised PBMCs, obtained before TCRalphabeta/CD19-depleted stem cell transplant. The source of these receptors is a girl under two years old with combined immunodeficiency, due to receive a stem cell transplant.

This clonotype was seen ten or more times. The gene calls are TRBV4-3 and TRBJ2-7; the D gene is possibly TRBD1 (5 bases). The CDR3 contains 16 residues. Trimming removed 0 bases at V and 3 bases at J, with 15 bases between. The germline CDR1 and CDR2 sequences are LGHNA and YSLEER. The CDR3 nucleotides are TGCGCCAGCAGCCAAGATACAAGGGGAATTTACTACGAGCAGTACTTC. This encodes CASSQDTRGIYYEQYF.

There are many counts of this clonotype. The V and J genes are TRBV20-1 and TRBJ1-1, with 11 bases fitting TRBD1. Germline V gives CDR1 DFQATT, CDR2 SNEGSKA (reference sequence). This CDR3 has 16 amino acids. The V gene end was trimmed by 6 bases and the J gene end by 0 bases; junction bases not matched to a gene: 9. The CDR3 DNA sequence: TGCAGTGCGGATGGGACAGGGGGTGGCATGAACACTGAAGCTTTCTTT. Amino acid sequence: CSADGTGGGMNTEAFF.

This clonotype was seen repeatedly, ten times or more. The chain uses TRBV6-5 and TRBJ2-2; D tentatively reads TRBD1 or TRBD2 (5 bases each). V shed 2 bases and J shed 3 bases, with 10 bases lying between them. The germline gives CDR1 MNHEY, CDR2 SVGAGI. The CDR3 sequence is 15 residues long. CDR3 nucleotides: TGTGCCAGCAGTTACCTCCGGGGCGACACCGGGGAGCTGTTTTTT. Residues: CASSYLRGDTGELFF.

This clonotype has a handful of counts. The rearrangement joins TRBV20-1 to TRBJ2-7; TRBD1 might be the D (6 bases). V was pared by 3 bases and J by 6 bases, with 15 bases between. This CDR3 comprises 13 residues. Germline-derived CDR1 and CDR2 are DFQATT and SNEGSKA (reference sequence). The CDR3 nucleotides are TGCAGTGCTAGTTTGCTAGCCAGGGGCGAGCAGTACTTC. This encodes CSASLLARGEQYF.

In its sample, this clonotype was seen many times. The V gene is TRBV3-1, the J gene TRBJ2-7; 10 bases align to TRBD2. Germline trimming cut 0 bases from V and 1 base from J; bases unmatched to any gene: 3. Germline-derived CDR1 and CDR2 are LGHDT and YNNKEL (reference sequence). The CDR3 has 16 amino acids. The chain's CDR3 is CASSQDLLAGSYEQYF. The CDR3 nucleotides read TGTGCCAGCAGCCAAGATTTACTAGCGGGATCCTACGAGCAGTACTTC.

Ten or more counts support this clonotype. The rearrangement links TRBV4-1 to TRBJ2-3, with D unresolved. The CDR3 is 17 residues long. V was cut by 4 bases and J by 0 bases, with 17 bases left in between. CDR1 and CDR2 from the germline V gene are MGHRA and YSYEKL. This chain's CDR3 is CASSPTGDVPSTDTQYF. The CDR3 bases are TGCGCCAGCAGCCCTACTGGAGACGTCCCGAGCACAGATACGCAGTATTTT.

This clonotype showed up many times. V gene TRBV5-1 combines with J gene TRBJ2-1, with 11 bases fitting TRBD2. The CDR3 is 16 residues long. Trimming removed 3 bases from V and 4 bases from J; junction bases left unmatched: 6. Germline loops: CDR1 SGHRS, CDR2 YFSETQ. This chain's CDR3 is CASSSLAGGRYNEQFF. In DNA, the CDR3 is TGCGCCAGCAGCTCCCTAGCGGGAGGCCGGTACAATGAGCAGTTCTTC.

This chain links TRBV4-1 with TRBJ2-1, with D unresolved. From germline, CDR1 is MGHRA and CDR2 YSYEKL. The CDR3 loop spans 12 amino acids. The V gene lost 0 bases and the J gene lost 8 bases, with 5 bases spanning the gap. The DNA for the CDR3 is TGCGCCAGCAGCCAAGATCCCCATGAGCAGTTCTTC. Translated: CASSQDPHEQFF.

This clonotype was observed at least ten times. The chain joins TRBV12-3 or TRBV12-4 to TRBJ2-7; 9 positions agree with TRBD1. V lost 6 bases, J lost 5 bases, and 8 bases stayed unmatched. CDR3 length: 14 amino acids. CDR3 region: CASRAGQGRNEQYF. The CDR3 DNA sequence: TGTGCCAGCAGGGCGGGACAGGGAAGAAACGAGCAGTACTTC.

This clonotype came up many times. The rearrangement links TRBV12-3 or TRBV12-4 to TRBJ2-7; 10 nucleotides match TRBD1. This CDR3 has 17 amino acids. V trimming: 5 bases; J trimming: 2 bases; junction bases outside the gene matches: 12. The CDR3 sequence is CASSIRYWGQGTYEQYF. The DNA of the CDR3 is TGTGCCAGCAGTATTAGATATTGGGGACAGGGGACCTACGAGCAGTACTTC.

This sequence joins TRBV6-2 or TRBV6-3 and TRBJ2-7; maybe TRBD2 (5 bases). Trimming shortened V by 5 bases and J by 4 bases, and 12 bases separated the two germline ends. CDR3 length: 13 residues. In germline, CDR1 is MNHEY, CDR2 SVGEGT. The CDR3 region has the DNA TGTGCCAGCAGTCCGAGTAGCGAGTACGAGCAGTACTTC. Its translation: CASSPSSEYEQYF.

This clonotype was recorded many times. The CDR3 region is CSARDLSGTLMGNQPQHF. Here the CDR3 DNA reads TGCAGTGCTAGAGATCTCTCGGGGACACTCATGGGGAATCAGCCCCAGCATTTT. The J gene is TRBJ1-5, the V gene TRBV20-1; a possible D gene is TRBD1 (6 bases). CDR3 length: 18 amino acids. CDR1 is DFQATT and CDR2 is SNEGSKA in the germline V gene (reference sequence). V gave up 0 bases and J gave up 4 bases, with 22 bases separating them.

V usage is TRBV20-1 and J usage is TRBJ2-7; 7 bases align to TRBD1. The germline CDR1 and CDR2 sequences are DFQATT and SNEGSKA (reference sequence). This CDR3 contains 13 residues. Trimming removed 3 bases from V and 3 bases from J; junction bases left unmatched: 5. The CDR3 region has the DNA TGCAGTGCTAGGCAGGGGGTTGACTACGAGCAGTACTTC. Translated: CSARQGVDYEQYF.

This clonotype was seen repeatedly, ten times or more. V usage is TRBV12-3 or TRBV12-4 and J usage is TRBJ1-5; tentative D call: TRBD1 (6 bases). V was trimmed by 4 bases and J by 4 bases, leaving 8 bases between them. The CDR3 contains 13 residues. The CDR3 DNA is TGTGCCAGCAGTTCAACAGGGAATCAGCCCCAGCATTTT. Its translation is CASSSTGNQPQHF.

Many counts were recorded for this clonotype. The chain employs TRBV28 and TRBJ2-1; D is uncertain. The CDR3 runs to 11 residues. Between the trimmed V and J ends, which lost 9 bases and 10 bases, there was a span of 13 bases. Germline loops: CDR1 MDHEN, CDR2 SYDVKM. CDR3 loop: CASTPQWEQFF. CDR3 nucleotide sequence: TGTGCCAGTACTCCCCAGTGGGAGCAGTTCTTC. Combining the CDR3 with reference TRBV28 and TRBJ2-1 gives the whole variable domain DVKVTQSSRYLVKRTGEKVFLECVQDMDHENMFWYRQDPGLGLRLIYFSYDVKMKEKGDIPEGYSVSREKKERFSLILESASTNQTSMYLCASTPQWEQFFGPGTRLTVL.

This clonotype was seen many times. The chain is built from TRBV5-1 and TRBJ2-1; unclear D gene. Trimming took 0 bases from V and 3 from J, leaving 4 bases between them. Germline CDR1 SGHRS, CDR2 YFSETQ. CDR3 size: 13 residues. CDR3 DNA: TGCGCCAGCAGCTTGGATGACTACAATGAGCAGTTCTTC. As protein: CASSLDDYNEQFF.

This clonotype was observed at least ten times. This chain joins TRBV20-1 and TRBJ2-2; tentative D call: TRBD1 (6 bases). This CDR3 is 13 amino acids long. Germline-derived CDR1 and CDR2 are DFQATT and SNEGSKA (reference sequence). Trimming shortened V by 6 bases and J by 4 bases, and 12 bases separated the two germline ends. The CDR3 region has the DNA TGCAGTGCGAAACAGGGTAGCACCGGGGAGCTGTTTTTT. Its protein product is CSAKQGSTGELFF.

This clonotype was seen repeatedly, ten times or more. J is TRBJ2-7 and V is TRBV5-1; D perhaps matches TRBD1 (6 bases). The CDR3 extends over 15 amino acids. V was cut by 4 bases and J by 3 bases, with 17 bases left in between. CDR1 is SGHRS, CDR2 YFSETQ, per germline. The CDR3 bases are TGCGCCAGCAGCCCTGGACAGAAGGACAACTACGAGCAGTACTTC. Encoded protein: CASSPGQKDNYEQYF.

V is TRBV3-1 and J is TRBJ2-7; D call uncertain. Germline CDR1 is LGHDT and CDR2 is YNNKEL (reference sequence). Trimming pared 4 bases from V and 1 base from J, leaving 8 bases between. The CDR3 covers 13 residues. CDR3: CASSPYGSYEQYF. The CDR3 region has the DNA TGTGCCAGCAGCCCCTATGGGTCCTACGAGCAGTACTTC.

This clonotype was counted many times. The chain recombines TRBV2 with TRBJ2-7, with TRBD2 as a possible D gene (6 bases). CDR1 is SNHLY, CDR2 FYNNEI, per germline. CDR3 length: 14 amino acids. V dropped 2 bases and J dropped 6 bases, with 14 bases sitting between them. The CDR3 DNA follows: TGTGCCAGCAGTGAATCTGCTACGGAGGGCGAGCAGTACTTC. Its translation: CASSESATEGEQYF.

This clonotype has ten or more counts. CDR3 sequence: CSVSPGGYEQFF. The DNA of the CDR3 is TGCAGCGTTTCCCCCGGGGGCTATGAGCAGTTCTTC. The chain combines TRBV29-1 with TRBJ2-1; the D gene could be TRBD1 or TRBD2 (6 bases each). Per the germline V gene, CDR1 is SQVTM and CDR2 is ANQGSEA. The length of the CDR3 is 12 residues. V was cut by 5 bases and J by 8 bases, with 13 bases left in between.

There are many counts of this clonotype. The chain uses TRBV4-3 and TRBJ1-2; D gene uncertain. The CDR3 is made up of 13 amino acids. Germline V lookup: CDR1 LGHNA, CDR2 YSLEER. V was pared by 1 base and J by 4 bases, with 7 bases between. In DNA form, the CDR3 reads TGCGCCAGCAGCCAAGGGGCAGGCTATGGCTACACCTTC. Its translation: CASSQGAGYGYTF.

This clonotype was seen more than once but under ten times. The chain combines TRBV13 with TRBJ2-1; 9 nucleotides line up with TRBD1. V shed 5 bases and J 7 bases; nucleotides not matched to a gene: 3. The germline V gene encodes CDR1 PRHDT and CDR2 FYEKMQ (reference sequence). The CDR3 covers 13 residues. CDR3 in amino acids: CASSEGQGNEQFF. For the CDR3, the DNA is TGTGCCAGCAGCGAGGGACAGGGAAATGAGCAGTTCTTC.

The sample holds many counts of this clonotype. CDR3 in DNA: TGTGCCAGCAGTTCCACCGAGACTAGATATGAGCAGTTCTTC. Its translation: CASSSTETRYEQFF. The chain carries TRBV28 and TRBJ2-1; a weak D match, TRBD2 (6 bases). Germline CDR1 is MDHEN and CDR2 is SYDVKM. The V gene lost 4 bases and the J gene lost 8 bases, with 15 bases spanning the gap. This CDR3 has 14 residues.

Ten or more counts support this clonotype. The J gene is TRBJ1-1, the V gene TRBV29-1; D not resolved. Germline values: CDR1 SQVTM, CDR2 ANQGSEA. The CDR3 has 13 amino acids. Trimming took off 2 bases at V and 1 base at J, with 8 bases between the two ends. The CDR3 protein is CSVENRWNTEAFF. DNA of the CDR3: TGCAGCGTTGAAAATCGGTGGAACACTGAAGCTTTCTTT.

At least ten counts were recorded for this clonotype. The rearrangement uses TRBV7-2 and TRBJ2-3; TRBD2 is a possible D gene (6 bases). The V gene lost 3 bases and the J gene lost 0 bases, with 13 bases spanning the gap. This CDR3 spans 16 amino acids. Germline-derived CDR1 and CDR2 are SGHTA and FQGNSA. CDR3 in amino acids: CASSFLGTPSTDTQYF. The DNA of the CDR3 is TGTGCCAGCAGCTTCCTCGGGACTCCGAGCACAGATACGCAGTATTTT.